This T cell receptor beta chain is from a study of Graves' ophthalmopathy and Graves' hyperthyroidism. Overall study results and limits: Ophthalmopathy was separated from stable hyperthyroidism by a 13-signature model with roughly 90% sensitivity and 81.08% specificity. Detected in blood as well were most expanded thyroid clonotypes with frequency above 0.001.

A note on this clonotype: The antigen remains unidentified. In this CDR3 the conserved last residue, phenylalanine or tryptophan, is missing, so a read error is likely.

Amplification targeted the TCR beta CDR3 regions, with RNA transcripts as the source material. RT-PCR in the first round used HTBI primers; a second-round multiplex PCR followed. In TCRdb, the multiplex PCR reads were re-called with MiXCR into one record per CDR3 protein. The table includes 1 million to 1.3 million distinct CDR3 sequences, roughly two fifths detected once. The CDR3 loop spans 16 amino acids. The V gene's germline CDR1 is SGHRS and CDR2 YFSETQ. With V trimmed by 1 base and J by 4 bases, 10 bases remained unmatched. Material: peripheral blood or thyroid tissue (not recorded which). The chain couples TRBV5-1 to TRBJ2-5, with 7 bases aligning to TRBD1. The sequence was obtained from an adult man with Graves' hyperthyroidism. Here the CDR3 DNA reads TGCGCCAGCAGCTTGTGGGGGACAGCCGTCGGAGAGACCCAGTACTTG. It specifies CASSLWGTAVGETQYL.